These 29 T cell receptor beta chains were all obtained from the same sample, sequenced in a study of persistence of HIV-infected CD4 T cells. Their target antigens are unknown. The stimulus was an HIV-1 Gag 15-mer peptide pool, approximately 0.93 ug/peptide/mL. Sorted nonresponding memory CD4+ T cells were CD40L-negative, CD69-negative, CD45RO-high. The immunoSEQ assay was version 4, run in survey mode. The assay was immunoSEQ multiplex PCR, and TCRdb's table has in-frame clones only and misses some. The sample has 30,000 to 35,000 clones, 82% seen once. This specimen was CD4+ T cells sorted from PBMCs after roughly 19-hour stimulation, taken from a patient who received antiretroviral therapy. Receptors were obtained from an adult woman with HIV who was CMV-seropositive.

The chain combines TRBV3-1 (or the pseudogene TRBV3-2) with TRBJ2-5; no reliable D call. The CDR3 loop spans 12 amino acids. Trimming shortened V by 0 bases and J by 2 bases, and 1 base separated the two germline ends. Germline V gene sequence: CDR1 LGHDT, CDR2 YNNKEL (reference sequence). The CDR3 DNA is TGTGCCAGCAGCCAAGATCAAGAGACCCAGTACTTC. This sequence encodes CASSQDQETQYF.

This chain joins TRBV7-9 and TRBJ2-3; unclear D gene. This CDR3 spans 12 amino acids. The germline CDR1 and CDR2 sequences are SEHNR and FQNEAQ (reference sequence). V shed 3 bases and J shed 5 bases, with 6 bases lying between them. CDR3 sequence: CASSFYRDTQYF. The CDR3 bases are TGTGCCAGCAGCTTCTATAGAGATACGCAGTATTTT.

The chain carries TRBV3-1 (or the pseudogene TRBV3-2) and TRBJ2-1, with a tentative D call TRBD2 (6 bases). This CDR3 region has 15 residues. V dropped 4 bases and J dropped 10 bases, with 20 bases sitting between them. Germline CDR1 LGHDT, CDR2 YNNKEL (reference sequence). The CDR3 nucleotides read TGTGCCAGCAGCCCACGTGGCGGGGCCTGGGGGGAGCAGTTCTTC. Translation: CASSPRGGAWGEQFF.

The rearrangement links TRBV25-1 to TRBJ1-2; tentative D call: TRBD1 (6 bases). Germline V gene data show CDR1 as MGHDK and CDR2 as SYGVNS. V was clipped by 5 bases and J by 6 bases, with 10 bases between them. The CDR3 runs 12 residues. Written as DNA, the CDR3 is TGTGCCAGCAGTAGTGCAGGGGATGGCTACACCTTC. It codes for CASSSAGDGYTF.

The CDR3 sequence is CASSPVVYEQYF. The CDR3 DNA reads TGTGCCAGCAGTCCAGTGGTCTACGAGCAGTACTTC. The genes are TRBV2 and TRBJ2-7; no clear D. The CDR3 contains 12 residues. V lost 5 bases and J lost 3, with 8 bases in between. CDR1 is SNHLY and CDR2 is FYNNEI in the germline V gene.

This chain uses TRBV5-1 with TRBJ2-3; 9 nucleotides align to TRBD2. J was trimmed by 6 bases and V by 5 bases; bases with no gene match: 19. The CDR3 is 18 amino acids. Germline CDR1 reads SGHRS; CDR2 reads YFSETQ. The CDR3 DNA reads as TGCGCCAGCAGTGGGTCCTTGGCGCTAGGCGGGAGGGGCGATACGCAGTATTTT. Protein product: CASSGSLALGGRGDTQYF. Together with reference TRBV5-1 and TRBJ2-3, the CDR3 gives the full variable domain: KAGVTQTPRYLIKTRGQQVTLSCSPISGHRSVSWYQQTPGQGLQFLFEYFSETQRNKGNFPGRFSGRQFSNSRSEMNVSTLELGDSALYLCASSGSLALGGRGDTQYFGPGTRLTVL.

This clone appeared a single time. The V and J genes are TRBV28 and TRBJ2-1; 11 positions agree with TRBD1. Trimming cost V 3 bases and J 7 bases; bases outside gene matches: 8. The CDR3 runs to 16 residues. CDR1 is MDHEN and CDR2 is SYDVKM in the germline V gene. The CDR3 DNA reads TGTGCCAGCAGTTTTAACGGACAGGGGGCGAAGAATGAGCAGTTCTTC. It yields the protein CASSFNGQGAKNEQFF. Looking up the rest from reference TRBV28 and TRBJ2-1 gives the full variable domain: DVKVTQSSRYLVKRTGEKVFLECVQDMDHENMFWYRQDPGLGLRLIYFSYDVKMKEKGDIPEGYSVSREKKERFSLILESASTNQTSMYLCASSFNGQGAKNEQFFGPGTRLTVL.

The chain uses TRBV11-1 and TRBJ1-2; 7 bases match TRBD1. This CDR3 contains 13 residues. V shed 0 bases, J shed 6 bases, and the junction held 1 base outside the gene matches. Germline assignment: CDR1 SGHAT and CDR2 FQDESV (reference sequence). CDR3 amino acids: CASSLAQGDGYTF. DNA of the CDR3: TGTGCCAGCAGCTTAGCGCAGGGGGATGGCTACACCTTC.

The genes are TRBV6-5 and TRBJ2-1, with D unclear. Germline assignment: CDR1 MNHEY and CDR2 SVGAGI. CDR3 length equals 12 residues. The V and J ends lost 2 bases and 8 bases respectively, with 7 bases between them. The CDR3 is CASSYQGDEQFF. The CDR3, as DNA: TGTGCCAGCAGTTACCAAGGCGATGAGCAGTTCTTC.

The J gene is TRBJ1-2, the V gene TRBV24-1; no clear D gene. The CDR3 contains 13 residues. CDR1 and CDR2 (germline): KGHDR, SFDVKD. The V end was cut by 6 bases, the J end by 5 bases, with 12 bases between. The CDR3 DNA reads TGTGCCACCAGTTCCCGGTGGGAGTATGGCTACACCTTC. This gives the protein CATSSRWEYGYTF.

The chain combines TRBV12-3 or TRBV12-4 with TRBJ2-5; TRBD1 matches 8 bases. The CDR3 spans 12 residues. J gave up 11 bases and V 4 bases, and 6 bases lay outside the gene matches. As DNA, the CDR3 is TGTGCCAGCAGTTGGGATACAGGGGGGCAGTACTTC. It specifies CASSWDTGGQYF.

The J gene is TRBJ2-7, the V gene TRBV3-1 (or the pseudogene TRBV3-2), with 12 bases fitting TRBD1. This CDR3 has 16 residues. Looked up from germline, CDR1 is LGHDT and CDR2 is YNNKEL (reference sequence). V lost 6 bases, J lost 5 bases, and 11 bases stayed unmatched. The DNA for the CDR3 is TGTGCCAGCAGACTCGGGAAGGGACAGGGGGCCAACGAGCAGTACTTC. Translating it yields CASRLGKGQGANEQYF.

The chain joins TRBV6-2 or TRBV6-3 to TRBJ1-1, with 8 bases identical to TRBD1. Germline CDR1 is MNHEY and CDR2 is SVGEGT. The trim removed 2 bases at V and 0 bases at J, leaving 11 bases unmatched. The length of the CDR3 is 18 residues. CDR3 DNA: TGTGCCAGCAGTTACCCCCGGGACAGGAATATCATGAACACTGAAGCTTTCTTT. Translation gives CASSYPRDRNIMNTEAFF.

The chain is built from TRBV11-1 and TRBJ1-1, with 7 bases matching TRBD1. J gave up 1 base and V 5 bases, and 4 bases lay outside the gene matches. The CDR3 is 14 amino acids. The germline CDR1 and CDR2 sequences are SGHAT and FQDESV (reference sequence). CDR3 protein: CASSRTGENTEAFF. The CDR3 nucleotides are TGTGCCAGCAGCCGGACAGGAGAGAACACTGAAGCTTTCTTT.

The rearrangement uses TRBV27 and TRBJ1-1; D not resolved. CDR3 size: 11 residues. V gave up 6 bases and J gave up 7 bases, with 9 bases separating them. The germline V gene has CDR1 MNHEY and CDR2 SMNVEV (reference sequence). CDR3 nucleotide sequence: TGTGCCAGCAGCCAACGGGGTGAAGCTTTCTTT. Amino acids: CASSQRGEAFF.

The chain employs TRBV5-1 and TRBJ2-3; D is unresolved. From germline, CDR1 is SGHRS and CDR2 YFSETQ. The germline V and J ends were trimmed by 5 bases and 2 bases, with 15 bases remaining between them. The CDR3 extends over 15 amino acids. Here the CDR3 DNA reads TGCGCCAGCAGACCAATTACAGTACCCACAGATACGCAGTATTTT. Its translation is CASRPITVPTDTQYF.

This clone turned up a few times. The gene calls are TRBV5-1 and TRBJ1-1; TRBD1 might be the D (6 bases). This CDR3 contains 17 residues. Germline CDR1 reads SGHRS; CDR2 reads YFSETQ. Trimming took 0 bases from V and 1 from J, leaving 16 bases between them. CDR3 loop: CASSLGAGGNPNTEAFF. DNA for the CDR3: TGCGCCAGCAGCTTGGGCGCGGGGGGCAACCCGAACACTGAAGCTTTCTTT.

This sequence joins TRBV14 and TRBJ1-1, with a tentative D call TRBD1 (5 bases). Germline-derived CDR1 and CDR2 are SGHDN and FVKESK. The CDR3 spans 15 residues. Trimming shortened V by 1 base and J by 2 bases, and 11 bases separated the two germline ends. DNA for the CDR3: TGTGCCAGCAGCCAAGGGGCAGGGAGAAACACTGAAGCTTTCTTT. It translates to CASSQGAGRNTEAFF.

The chain is built from TRBV29-1 and TRBJ2-5; D uncertain. The CDR3 sequence is 11 residues long. CDR1 and CDR2 from the germline V gene are SQVTM and ANQGSEA. V lost 1 base, J lost 6 bases, and 6 bases lay in between. CDR3 region: CSVEGFQTQYF. CDR3 nucleotides: TGCAGCGTTGAAGGTTTTCAGACCCAGTACTTC.

This clone showed up just once. The chain recombines TRBV5-5 with TRBJ2-3; possible D gene TRBD1, 5 bases. The CDR3 is made up of 16 amino acids. The germline V and J ends were trimmed by 4 bases and 0 bases, with 15 bases remaining between them. The germline CDR1 and CDR2 sequences are SGHKS and YYEKEE (reference sequence). This CDR3 reads CASSMKGIPSTDTQYF. The CDR3 nucleotides read TGTGCCAGCAGCATGAAGGGGATTCCTAGCACAGATACGCAGTATTTT. Full variable domain (remainder filled in from reference TRBV5-5 and TRBJ2-3): DAGVTQSPTHLIKTRGQQVTLRCSPISGHKSVSWYQQVLGQGPQFIFQYYEKEERGRGNFPDRFSARQFPNYSSELNVNALLLGDSALYLCASSMKGIPSTDTQYFGPGTRLTVL.

This clone turned up a few times. The same CDR3 can be traced to other DNA sequences in this sample. The V and J genes are TRBV5-6 and TRBJ1-2, with TRBD1 matching 7 bases. CDR1 is SGHDT and CDR2 is YYEEEE in the germline V gene. The ends lost 3 bases at V and 6 bases at J; junction bases unmatched: 11. CDR3 length equals 15 residues. CDR3 in amino acids: CASSSDLQGFNGYTF. In nucleotides, the CDR3 is TGTGCCAGCAGCTCCGACCTACAGGGGTTTAATGGCTACACCTTC.

The chain combines TRBV7-2 with TRBJ2-7; 7 bases map to TRBD1. Germline V lookup: CDR1 SGHTA, CDR2 FQGNSA. V lost 3 bases to trimming and J lost 4 bases; unmatched junction nucleotides: 9. The length of the CDR3 is 15 residues. The CDR3 DNA is TGTGCCAGCAGCTTTTCCGGGACAGAGTCTTACGAGCAGTACTTC. Translating gives CASSFSGTESYEQYF.

In its sample, this clone was seen once. The genes are TRBV6-5 and TRBJ2-3; perhaps TRBD1 as D (5 bases). Trimming stripped 4 bases from V and 0 bases from J, with 14 bases between. This CDR3 comprises 16 residues. The germline gives CDR1 MNHEY, CDR2 SVGAGI. The CDR3 DNA sequence: TGTGCCAGCAGTTCCAGTGGGGCGTCAAGCACAGATACGCAGTATTTT. Encoded protein: CASSSSGASSTDTQYF.

CDR3 in amino acids: CASSPSLQEETQYF. The CDR3 DNA is TGTGCCAGCTCACCATCGCTACAGGAGGAGACCCAGTACTTC. The V call is TRBV18, the J call TRBJ2-5; D possibly corresponds to TRBD1 (5 bases). The CDR3 sequence is 14 residues long. Germline assignment: CDR1 KGHSH and CDR2 LQKENI. V was cut by 2 bases and J by 5 bases, with 12 bases left in between.

The chain combines TRBV5-1 with TRBJ2-5, with 10 bases that match TRBD2. The CDR3 sequence is 16 residues long. With V trimmed by 0 bases and J by 2 bases, 4 bases remained unmatched. Germline lookup yields CDR1 SGHRS and CDR2 YFSETQ. The DNA of the CDR3 is TGCGCCAGCAGCTTGGCCGTTAGCGGGGGGCAAGAGACCCAGTACTTC. It is translated as CASSLAVSGGQETQYF. Complete variable domain (other parts from reference TRBV5-1 and TRBJ2-5): KAGVTQTPRYLIKTRGQQVTLSCSPISGHRSVSWYQQTPGQGLQFLFEYFSETQRNKGNFPGRFSGRQFSNSRSEMNVSTLELGDSALYLCASSLAVSGGQETQYFGPGTRLLVL.

In this sample, this clone turned up once. The V and J genes are TRBV25-1 and TRBJ1-1; 9 bases match TRBD1. V gave up 3 bases and J gave up 6 bases; unmatched junction bases: 8. This CDR3 has 15 amino acids. The germline V gene has CDR1 MGHDK and CDR2 SYGVNS. The CDR3 DNA reads as TGTGCCAGCAGTGATCACGGACAGGGGAGGGCTGAAGCTTTCTTT. It yields the protein CASSDHGQGRAEAFF.

The genes are TRBV15 and TRBJ1-3; the D gene is possibly TRBD1 (5 bases). V dropped 3 bases and J dropped 4 bases, with 16 bases sitting between them. CDR1 and CDR2 (germline): LNHNV, YYDKDF (reference sequence). The CDR3 has 16 residues. This chain's CDR3 is CATSRDRARVGNTIYF. Written as DNA, the CDR3 is TGTGCCACCAGCAGGGACCGGGCCAGGGTCGGAAACACCATATATTTT.

This clone was detected only a few times. The chain uses TRBV12-5 and TRBJ1-2, with TRBD1 as a possible D gene (6 bases). V was cut by 1 base and J by 2 bases, with 8 bases left in between. This CDR3 region has 14 residues. Germline lookup yields CDR1 LGHNT and CDR2 FRNRAP. The CDR3 DNA is TGTGCTAGTGGTTTGGGCAGGGGCAACTATGGCTACACCTTC. It codes for CASGLGRGNYGYTF.

The chain has TRBV24-1 and TRBJ1-2; weak D call: TRBD1 (5 bases). Germline CDR1 KGHDR, CDR2 SFDVKD. The CDR3 has 15 residues. Deletions cut 3 bases from V and 5 bases from J, with 15 bases between. CDR3 loop: CATSDRAGSDYGYTF. For the CDR3, the DNA is TGTGCCACCAGTGATAGGGCAGGGTCGGATTATGGCTACACCTTC.